This TCR beta chain originates from a study of synovial regulatory T cells in juvenile arthritis. Clones were read by immunoSEQ multiplex PCR, and TCRdb kept only the in-frame ones, dropping some. In total, the table holds roughly 8,000 clones. Broader study findings: TCR diversity was lower in inflammation-associated blood Treg cells than in other blood Treg cells.

About this clone: What it binds is not known.

This CDR3 has 14 amino acids. DNA for this receptor is not on file. From germline, CDR1 is SGHRS and CDR2 YFSETQ. Material for sequencing was Treg cells from blood. As to subset: remaining (HLA-DR-negative) circulating blood Treg cells. The clonotype originates from a donor aged 2-30 years with juvenile idiopathic arthritis. V and J are TRBV5-1 and TRBJ1-1. CDR3 protein: CASSLQDGNTEAFF.